This T cell receptor beta chain was observed in a study of spatial heterogeneity in lung cancer. This CDR3 region has 15 residues. Trimming took 1 base from V and 2 from J, leaving 9 bases between them. The V gene's germline CDR1 is GTSNPN and CDR2 SVGIG (reference sequence). A unique molecular identifier was attached to every TCR cDNA molecule. TCRdb analysed the 5' RACE reads with MiXCR anew, one entry per CDR3 protein. The table lists approximately 2,200 distinct CDR3 sequences, 0.85% to 1.4% of them singletons, with 21% in the top ten. Study conclusions and caveats: Expanded intratumoral alpha and beta TCR counts tracked tumor mutation counts.

Judged by abundance, this clonotype is medium-sized (0.01 to 0.1%). Its antigen is currently unknown. Time point reported: sample taken at primary tumor resection. No cell sorting; template was whole RNA from tumor, lung tissue or PBMC. This chain uses TRBV30 with TRBJ2-6; TRBD1 or TRBD2 may be the D gene (5 bases each). Specimen: lung tumor tissue, collected at surgery. This TCR came from a male donor with early-stage non-small cell lung cancer. The CDR3 region is CAWSEGTAGANVLTF. The CDR3, as DNA: TGTGCCTGGAGTGAAGGGACGGCTGGGGCCAACGTCCTGACTTTC.